This T cell receptor beta chain came from a study of blood T cell repertoires in COVID-19. Across the study: Sources were T cells, B-cell-depleted T cells, or PBMCs; the material itself was cDNA or gDNA.

The CDR3 is made up of 12 amino acids. The V gene lost 3 bases and the J gene lost 4 bases, with 6 bases spanning the gap. CDR1 and CDR2 (germline): MGHDK, SYGVNS. In the study's own analysis: Amplifying reference gene primers gave estimates of nucleated cell counts. Data came from immunoSEQ multiplex PCR; TCRdb stores just in-frame clones and leaves some out. That table furnishes V, J and clone size, whereas the DNA furnished D and trimming. Here the sample spans about 130,000 clones, over 75% being singletons. The receptor was isolated from a woman of 80 years or more with acute or convalescent COVID-19. Input material: peripheral blood. This chain links TRBV25-1 with TRBJ1-2, with D unclear. CDR3 sequence: CASSDSSYGYTF. CDR3 DNA: TGTGCCAGCAGTGACTCCAGCTATGGCTACACCTTC.